Listed below are T cell receptor beta chains from one sample, sequenced in a study of shared clonotypes between healthy human individuals. The protocol was immunoSEQ multiplex PCR, while the TCRdb copy is restricted to in-frame clones and leaves out a portion. The sample includes around 2,000,000 clones, around 95% of them seen just once. The sequenced sample consisted of naive CD4+ T cells sorted from blood. These receptors all stem from a man younger than 35 in good health. The CDR3 runs from the conserved cysteine through the conserved F or W. The order of the fields is V gene, J gene, CDR3 protein.

TRBV28,TRBJ1-2,CASSFAVWQGPGYTF
TRBV6-6,TRBJ1-6,CASSRQGERSPLHF
TRBV11-2,TRBJ1-1,CASSLGHRGTEAFF
TRBV30,TRBJ1-3,CAWSPTQVFSGNTIYF
TRBV10-3,TRBJ2-1,CAISAGEGTYNEQFF
TRBV11-2,TRBJ2-6,CASKGSSGANVLTF
TRBV12-5,TRBJ2-7,CASGLVLSQWREASLFSYEQYF
TRBV2,TRBJ2-7,CASSPPGGTYEQYF
TRBV10-3,TRBJ1-1,CAISADSGKSTEAFF
TRBV28,TRBJ1-5,CASSSVLQPQHF
TRBV27,TRBJ2-6,CASSPNPQRLISGANVLTF
TRBV9,TRBJ1-1,CASSASRGVNTEAFF
TRBV7-2,TRBJ1-1,CASSLVWENTEAFF
TRBV7-2,TRBJ1-4,CASSLGGWATNEKLFF